This entry is about one TCR beta chain. It has no known antigen specificity. To determine HCMV serostatus, a commercial ELISA kit was used to detect HCMV-specific IgG in serum. Ficoll density gradient centrifugation was used to isolate peripheral blood mononuclear cells from blood. Sequencing was carried out with an Illumina HiSeq 2000. The TCR beta cDNA libraries were made using 5'RACE template switching, a step that added both a universal primer site and unique molecular identifiers. Priming for cDNA synthesis came from the TCR beta constant segment, and two successive PCR amplification steps followed. As for how the authors treated the data: MIGEC handled demultiplexing of the reads and grouping by UMI, while MiTCR was used to assemble and quantify clonotypes. Only TCR cDNA sequences supported by at least two reads were kept to exclude erroneous sequences. The tcR package was used for downstream repertoire analysis, with clonotypes matched between fractions based on CDR3 nucleotide sequence plus V segment. VDJmatch was used to annotate antigen specificity against VDJdb, with one amino acid substitution in CDR3 permitted. After TCRdb reprocessed the reads, each CDR3 protein sequence was kept as one row, without DNA. The V and J calls here are based on TCRdb, not the publication. This sample's table lists about 260,000 distinct CDR3 sequences. Roughly 4.2% of the sample comes from the top ten.

The sample comes from a study of T cells expressing NK-cell markers (dated by TCRdb to the early 2020s). Broadly, across the study: TCR beta-chain repertoires were profiled in sorted CD3+CD56+NKG2C+, CD3+CD56+NKG2C- and CD3+CD56-NKG2C+ T-cell subsets from several donors. Randomly selected healthy volunteers, three men and five women, were used as the eight sequenced donors. Sequencing of the libraries produced 2 x 150 bp reads on Illumina HiSeq 2000/2500, MiSeq or NextSeq. Of the eight sequenced donors, seven were found to be HCMV-seropositive and one was found to be HCMV-seronegative.

Here is what the overall study found, with its caveats: For six donors, the dominant CD3+CD56+NKG2C+ clonotypes were among the top 10 CD8+ clonotypes and accounted for 1.0-7.0% of CD8+ T cells. Those dominant clonotypes were again the most abundant among CD3+CD56-NKG2C+ cells in a handful of donors, at about 28.3-65%. Whether the expanded NKG2C-expressing T cell clones were specific for HCMV antigens remained unclear.

The specimen sequenced was blood T cells: a sorted CD56 or NKG2C T cell subset, CD4+ or CD8+ T cells, or bulk PBMC T cells (not recorded which). This receptor was identified in a woman aged 18 to 69 in good health.

The CDR3 reads as follows: CSVADRANSNQPQHF. Recombination connected TRBV20-1 to TRBJ1-5; no DNA is available, so the TRBD1 call from TCRdb remains unchecked. From a lookup of the germline V gene (reference sequence), CDR1 and CDR2 are DFQATT and SNEGSKA. From its cysteine to its phenylalanine, the CDR3 spans 15 amino acids. The entry carries no DNA sequence.